The T cell receptor (beta chain) under discussion was sequenced for a study of identifying expanded T cells in peripheral blood. Profiling relied on immunoSEQ multiplex PCR, and the TCRdb table lists in-frame clones only, not all of them. The sample lists 80,000 or so clones, approximately 84% seen once, with approximately 18% in the top ten. The CDR3 loop spans 14 amino acids. After removal of 6 bases from V and 10 bases from J, the junction contained 9 bases not matched to a gene. CDR1 is KGHSH and CDR2 is LQKENI in the germline V gene. V is TRBV18 and J is TRBJ1-5; 10 bases are shared with TRBD1. Material: blood. This sequence originates from a person aged 18 to 70 in good health. In DNA, the CDR3 is TGTGCCAGCTCTTCCGGGACAGGGGTTTTACCCCAGCATTTT. The encoded protein is CASSSGTGVLPQHF.